These 18 T cell receptor beta chains were all obtained from the same sample, sequenced in a study of cytomegalovirus exposure and HLA in healthy donors. Researchers ran the PCR with 60 Vbeta and 13 Jbeta primers. Libraries were prepared by immunoSEQ multiplex PCR; TCRdb keeps only in-frame clonotypes and omits some of them. This table holds 80,000 or so clones, under 80% found once. The specimen was PBMCs. The receptors shown here come from a male donor in good health and CMV-seropositive.

The chain combines TRBV30 with TRBJ1-6; perhaps TRBD1 as D (5 bases). CDR1 and CDR2 from the germline V gene are GTSNPN and SVGIG (reference sequence). Trimming stripped 2 bases from V and 8 bases from J, with 10 bases between. This CDR3 spans 13 amino acids. The CDR3 reads CAWSKGGDSPLHF. The CDR3, as DNA: TGTGCCTGGAGTAAGGGAGGGGATTCACCCCTCCACTTT.

The V call is TRBV5-3, the J call TRBJ2-5, with D unresolved. TRBV5-3 is labeled an ORF, and its function is uncertain. The V gene lost 4 bases and the J gene lost 5 bases, with 15 bases spanning the gap. The CDR3 length is 14 residues. CDR3 protein: CARSRVERLETQYF. The CDR3 nucleotides are TGTGCCAGAAGCCGGGTAGAAAGGTTGGAGACCCAGTACTTC.

The V gene is TRBV18, the J gene TRBJ1-1, with D perhaps TRBD1 (5 bases). Germline V gene lookup returns CDR1 KGHSH and CDR2 LQKENI. This CDR3 has 13 amino acids. Trimming shortened V by 5 bases and J by 0 bases, and 7 bases separated the two germline ends. Here the CDR3 reads CASSAGLNTEAFF. The CDR3 region has the DNA TGTGCCAGCTCAGCGGGGCTGAACACTGAAGCTTTCTTT. Full variable domain (missing parts from reference TRBV18 and TRBJ1-1): NAGVMQNPRHLVRRRGQEARLRCSPMKGHSHVYWYRQLPEEGLKFMVYLQKENIIDESGMPKERFSAEFPKEGPSILRIQQVVRGDSAAYFCASSAGLNTEAFFGQGTRLTVV.

The rearrangement uses TRBV7-2 and TRBJ2-5; D not resolved. Germline loops: CDR1 SGHTA, CDR2 FQGNSA. Trimming cost V 0 bases and J 1 base, with 6 bases left between them. The CDR3 is 14 residues long. The CDR3 region has the DNA TGTGCCAGCAGCTTAGCGGGCCTCCAAGAGACCCAGTACTTC. Amino acid sequence: CASSLAGLQETQYF.

The chain uses TRBV9 and TRBJ1-5; D may be TRBD1 (6 bases). The CDR3 loop spans 16 amino acids. The germline V gene encodes CDR1 SGDLS and CDR2 YYNGEE. V was cut by 4 bases and J by 0 bases, with 14 bases left in between. The CDR3 sequence is CASSPRDTLSNQPQHF. In DNA, the CDR3 is TGTGCCAGCAGCCCTCGGGACACCCTTAGCAATCAGCCCCAGCATTTT.

A few counts support this clone. The chain links TRBV5-1 to TRBJ1-1, with TRBD1 matching 8 bases. The V segment lost 0 bases and the J segment 1 base; nucleotides outside the gene matches: 2. This CDR3 region has 15 residues. CDR1 is SGHRS and CDR2 is YFSETQ in the germline V gene. CDR3 in DNA: TGCGCCAGCAGCTTGGACGGACAGGGGAACACTGAAGCTTTCTTT. It translates to CASSLDGQGNTEAFF.

The J gene is TRBJ1-6, the V gene TRBV7-2, with D uncertain. Trimming shortened V by 1 base and J by 10 bases, and 20 bases separated the two germline ends. CDR1 SGHTA and CDR2 FQGNSA come from the germline V gene. The CDR3 has 17 amino acids. CDR3 region: CASSLVSLGSTGSPLHF. Here the CDR3 DNA reads TGTGCCAGCAGCTTAGTGTCCTTGGGGAGTACGGGATCACCCCTCCACTTT.

This chain uses TRBV2 with TRBJ1-1; 8 bases align to TRBD1. The CDR3 totals 14 residues. The germline CDR1 and CDR2 sequences are SNHLY and FYNNEI. J gave up 6 bases and V 6 bases, and 9 bases lay outside the gene matches. This chain's CDR3 is CASRGQVVGAEAFF. The CDR3 coding sequence is TGTGCCAGCAGGGGACAGGTGGTAGGCGCTGAAGCTTTCTTT.

This chain connects TRBV6-1 to TRBJ2-7; no clear D gene. Germline CDR1 reads MNHNS; CDR2 reads SASEGT. The V and J ends lost 6 bases and 2 bases respectively, with 5 bases between them. The CDR3 runs to 11 residues. The CDR3 protein is CASSDTYEQYF. The CDR3, as DNA: TGTGCCAGCAGCGACACCTACGAGCAGTACTTC.

The V and J genes are TRBV27 and TRBJ2-2; D is perhaps TRBD1 (6 bases). Germline V gives CDR1 MNHEY, CDR2 SMNVEV (reference sequence). The ends were cut back, 5 bases at V and 2 bases at J, with 12 bases in the middle. The CDR3 is 15 residues long. CDR3 residues: CASSPRTVNTGELFF. In nucleotides, the CDR3 is TGTGCCAGCAGTCCCAGGACAGTCAACACCGGGGAGCTGTTTTTT.

This sequence joins TRBV19 and TRBJ2-7; 7 bases are a match to TRBD1. The CDR3 has 15 amino acids. Germline CDR1 reads LNHDA; CDR2 reads SQIVND (reference sequence). After removal of 3 bases from V and 1 base from J, the junction contained 6 bases not matched to a gene. The CDR3 DNA sequence: TGTGCCAGTAGTATCGCGACAGGGCCTTCCTACGAGCAGTACTTC. It translates to CASSIATGPSYEQYF.

The chain carries TRBV14 and TRBJ1-1; D ambiguous. V dropped 3 bases and J dropped 2 bases, with 7 bases sitting between them. Germline values: CDR1 SGHDN, CDR2 FVKESK. The CDR3 runs to 13 residues. This CDR3 reads CASSQRGNTEAFF. The CDR3 coding sequence is TGTGCCAGCAGCCAGCGGGGAAACACTGAAGCTTTCTTT.

The chain links TRBV9 to TRBJ1-1; TRBD1 matches 10 bases. Germline CDR1 is SGDLS and CDR2 is YYNGEE. The CDR3 sequence is 16 residues long. Unmatched junction bases numbered 8, after V lost 0 bases and J lost 6 bases. In nucleotides, the CDR3 is TGTGCCAGCAGCGTAGATCGGGACAGGGGATTTGCTGAAGCTTTCTTT. It encodes CASSVDRDRGFAEAFF.

The chain links TRBV19 to TRBJ2-7, with 7 bases lining up with TRBD2. The CDR3 is 17 amino acids. Germline V gene lookup returns CDR1 LNHDA and CDR2 SQIVND (reference sequence). Unmatched junction bases numbered 13, after V lost 4 bases and J lost 1 base. CDR3 protein: CASSTIGGRAGSYEQYF. For the CDR3, the DNA is TGTGCCAGTAGTACAATAGGAGGGAGGGCCGGGTCCTACGAGCAGTACTTC.

This chain connects TRBV11-2 to TRBJ1-1; 9 bases fit TRBD1. Trimming took 4 bases from V and 4 from J; bases not matched to a gene: 1. Germline-derived CDR1 and CDR2 are SGHAT and FQNNGV. The CDR3 covers 13 residues. The CDR3 DNA reads TGTGCCAGCAGCTGGACAGGGGCCACTGAAGCTTTCTTT. It translates to CASSWTGATEAFF.

V is TRBV9 and J is TRBJ2-2; 7 nucleotides agree with TRBD1. CDR3 length equals 14 residues. With 1 base clipped from V and 7 bases from J, the junction kept 4 bases outside the gene matches. CDR1 SGDLS and CDR2 YYNGEE come from the germline V gene. This CDR3 reads CASSVRGQDGELFF. The CDR3 nucleotides read TGTGCCAGCAGCGTAAGGGGGCAGGACGGGGAGCTGTTTTTT.

The chain joins TRBV7-8 to TRBJ2-7; 10 nucleotides match TRBD1. The trim removed 1 base at V and 4 bases at J, leaving 10 bases unmatched. This CDR3 comprises 17 residues. Germline V CDR1 and CDR2: SGHVS, FQNEAQ. CDR3 in DNA: TGTGCCAGCAGCTTAGGGTCCGGTCGGGACAGGGGTTACGAGCAGTACTTC. Its translation: CASSLGSGRDRGYEQYF.

This chain joins TRBV30 and TRBJ1-4, with D perhaps matching TRBD1 (6 bases). The V gene lost 2 bases and the J gene lost 4 bases, with 11 bases spanning the gap. The germline CDR1 and CDR2 sequences are GTSNPN and SVGIG (reference sequence). The CDR3 runs 14 residues. The CDR3 DNA follows: TGTGCCTGGAGTAGGGACACCTTTAATGAAAAACTGTTTTTT. Protein sequence: CAWSRDTFNEKLFF.